This T cell receptor beta chain was obtained from a study of T-cell reconstitution after alpha-beta-depleted transplantation in children. TCRbeta library construction was performed incorporating unique molecular identifiers. Via MiXCR, TCRdb re-called the PCR reads, giving one row per CDR3 protein. The table shows 250,000 to 300,000 distinct CDR3 sequences, with around 9.1% occurring only once. General study findings and limits: Several hundred graft clones that had expanded were reportedly the source of alpha-beta T cells about two months after transplant.

This clonotype came up many times. Its target is unknown. The germline V gene encodes CDR1 SGHKS and CDR2 YYEKEE (reference sequence). V lost 3 bases and J 10 bases, leaving 5 bases between the germline ends. The length of the CDR3 is 10 residues. This rearrangement joins TRBV5-5 to TRBJ2-1; D remains unclear. The sequence was obtained from a boy less than two years old with acute myeloid leukemia, due to receive a stem cell transplant. The sample in question was PBMCs, obtained before TCRalphabeta/CD19-depleted stem cell transplant. The CDR3 sequence is CASSWPEQFF. In nucleotides, the CDR3 is TGTGCCAGCAGCTGGCCCGAGCAGTTCTTC.